Below are 5 T cell receptor beta chains sequenced from a single sample in a study of T-cell reconstitution after alpha-beta-depleted transplantation in children. This sample's TCRbeta library carried unique molecular identifier barcodes. TCRdb re-analysed the PCR reads in MiXCR, keeping a single row per CDR3 protein. Here the sample spans about 600,000 distinct CDR3 sequences, 10% to 13% being singletons. The source material was PBMCs from the stem cell graft donor, sampled from the stem cell graft. All receptors derive from a human donor who donated a stem cell graft to a child with acute myeloid leukemia.

This clonotype showed up many times. Its ends do not fully match the called genes, so a read error is possible. V and J are TRBV7-7 and TRBJ2-5, with 10 bases lining up with TRBD2. CDR1 SSHAT and CDR2 FNYEAQ come from the germline V gene (reference sequence). The CDR3 extends over 13 amino acids. As DNA, the CDR3 is TGTGCTAGCAGCGGGGGGGTCCAAGAGACCCAGTACTTC. Translation: CASSGGVQETQYF.

CDR3 region: CASSVMAGTTDTQYF. CDR3 coding DNA: TGTGCCAGCAGCGTTATGGCGGGAACCACAGATACGCAGTATTTT. The V gene is TRBV9, the J gene TRBJ2-3; a possible D gene is TRBD2 (6 bases). The CDR3 loop spans 15 amino acids. V was trimmed by 2 bases and J by 2 bases, leaving 12 bases between them. Germline CDR1 is SGDLS and CDR2 is YYNGEE.

This clonotype has a count of ten or more. The genes are TRBV20-1 and TRBJ2-3; D gene unclear. Germline V CDR1 and CDR2: DFQATT, SNEGSKA (reference sequence). V shed 2 bases and J shed 0 bases, with 3 bases lying between them. The length of the CDR3 is 12 residues. The CDR3 sequence is CSARKSTDTQYF. CDR3 coding DNA: TGCAGTGCTAGAAAGAGCACAGATACGCAGTATTTT.

Only a few counts were recorded for this clonotype. This rearrangement joins TRBV7-3 to TRBJ2-5; D could derive from TRBD1 or TRBD2 (7 bases each). The germline CDR1 and CDR2 sequences are SGHTA and FQGTGA. The V end lost 5 bases, the J end lost 2 bases, and 18 bases lay between the germline ends. The CDR3 is made up of 16 amino acids. The CDR3 sequence: CASSPRGQGGQETQYF. CDR3 coding DNA: TGTGCCAGCAGCCCCAGGGGCCAGGGGGGGCAAGAGACCCAGTACTTC.

This clonotype was picked up a small number of times. This chain joins TRBV7-9 and TRBJ1-5; D is possibly TRBD1 (5 bases). Trimming pared 1 base from V and 0 bases from J, leaving 10 bases between. This CDR3 is built from 16 residues. Germline lookup yields CDR1 SEHNR and CDR2 FQNEAQ (reference sequence). In DNA, the CDR3 is TGTGCCAGCAGCTTAGGGCAGGGTAATAGCAATCAGCCCCAGCATTTT. It is translated as CASSLGQGNSNQPQHF.